The next 29 T cell receptor beta chains were all read from a single sample in a study of T cells and Merkel cell carcinoma outcomes (dated by TCRdb to 2019 to 2021). The library was generated by the immunoSEQ multiplex PCR assay. Held by TCRdb, this immuneACCESS table contains in-frame sequences only and omits some clones. Under half of the omission traces to an unresolved V gene where checked; the cause of the rest is unknown. This sample holds approximately 3,000 clones; approximately 95% were observed only once. Of the sample, 1.5% to 2% is held by the ten largest clones. Specimen: tumor tissue from Merkel cell carcinoma. These receptors all stem from a human donor with Merkel cell carcinoma.

This clone has a single count. This rearrangement joins TRBV9 to TRBJ2-1, with D unresolved. The CDR3 totals 15 residues. The V and J ends lost 2 bases and 0 bases respectively, with 9 bases between them. CDR1 and CDR2 (germline): SGDLS, YYNGEE. CDR3 in DNA: TGTGCCAGCAGCGTTATGGGTTCCTCCTACAATGAGCAGTTCTTC. Amino acids: CASSVMGSSYNEQFF.

The chain links TRBV11-2 to TRBJ2-3; 7 bases align to TRBD2. The germline CDR1 and CDR2 sequences are SGHAT and FQNNGV. The J segment lost 9 bases and the V segment lost 1 base, leaving 10 bases of the junction unmatched. The CDR3 has 15 amino acids. The CDR3 here is CASSLAPRAGETQYF. For the CDR3, the DNA is TGTGCCAGCAGCTTAGCCCCCCGGGCGGGAGAAACGCAGTATTTT.

This chain joins TRBV7-8 and TRBJ1-2; D may be TRBD1 (5 bases). The CDR3 length is 16 residues. The V and J ends lost 2 bases and 4 bases respectively, with 17 bases between them. In germline, CDR1 is SGHVS, CDR2 FQNEAQ. Here the CDR3 reads CASSLLPVTDIYGYTF. In nucleotides, the CDR3 is TGTGCCAGCAGCTTACTCCCCGTGACAGACATCTATGGCTACACCTTC.

The rearrangement links TRBV5-4 to TRBJ2-1; 8 nucleotides match TRBD2. The CDR3 has 15 amino acids. Looked up from germline, CDR1 is SGHNT and CDR2 is YYREEE (reference sequence). J was trimmed by 3 bases and V by 1 base; bases with no gene match: 3. CDR3 loop: CASSLSRGGYNEQFF. The CDR3 DNA is TGTGCCAGCAGCTTGAGTCGGGGGGGCTACAATGAGCAGTTCTTC.

V usage is TRBV25-1 and J usage is TRBJ2-4; D possibly corresponds to TRBD2 (6 bases). The CDR3 sequence is 16 residues long. V shed 1 base and J shed 2 bases, with 12 bases lying between them. Germline-derived CDR1 and CDR2 are MGHDK and SYGVNS. The CDR3 protein is CASSEWGGLSKNIQYF. Here the CDR3 DNA reads TGTGCCAGCAGTGAATGGGGAGGCCTCTCCAAAAACATTCAGTACTTC.

The V gene is TRBV11-1, the J gene TRBJ2-5; TRBD2 aligns across 7 bases. V gave up 5 bases and J gave up 2 bases; unmatched junction bases: 8. This CDR3 is built from 15 residues. The germline gives CDR1 SGHAT, CDR2 FQDESV (reference sequence). CDR3 bases: TGTGCCAGCAGCGCCCTAGCGGAACGACAAGAGACCCAGTACTTC. Amino acids: CASSALAERQETQYF.

The chain employs TRBV4-3 and TRBJ1-3; D is unresolved. V lost 0 bases and J lost 2, with 11 bases in between. Germline V gene sequence: CDR1 LGHNA, CDR2 YSLEER. The CDR3 contains 16 residues. CDR3 amino acids: CASSQDGQITGNTIYF. In DNA, the CDR3 is TGCGCCAGCAGCCAAGATGGGCAGATTACTGGAAACACCATATATTTT.

This clone was seen just once. The V and J genes are TRBV18 and TRBJ2-3; D gene ambiguous. Germline loops: CDR1 KGHSH, CDR2 LQKENI. Between the trimmed V and J ends, which lost 0 bases and 2 bases, there was a span of 3 bases. The CDR3 covers 13 residues. The CDR3 region is CASSPPVTDTQYF. The CDR3, as DNA: TGTGCCAGCTCACCACCGGTCACAGATACGCAGTATTTT.

The genes are TRBV5-1 and TRBJ2-2; D ambiguous. V was trimmed by 1 base and J by 2 bases, leaving 6 bases between them. Germline loops: CDR1 SGHRS, CDR2 YFSETQ. The CDR3 is 14 residues long. The DNA of the CDR3 is TGCGCCAGCAGCTTGACAGTCAACACCGGGGAGCTGTTTTTT. Protein: CASSLTVNTGELFF.

This sequence joins TRBV12-5 and TRBJ2-3; 8 positions agree with TRBD2. The CDR3 has 15 residues. CDR1 and CDR2 (germline): LGHNT, FRNRAP. With V trimmed by 4 bases and J by 6 bases, 9 bases remained unmatched. The DNA for the CDR3 is TGTGCTAGTGGTTCGGGGACTAGGGAAGTGGATACGCAGTATTTT. Translating gives CASGSGTREVDTQYF.

This chain links TRBV5-1 with TRBJ2-5; TRBD2 aligns across 7 bases. Germline lookup yields CDR1 SGHRS and CDR2 YFSETQ. The trim removed 2 bases at V and 2 bases at J, leaving 6 bases unmatched. CDR3 length equals 15 residues. The CDR3 nucleotides are TGCGCCAGCAGCTTCGGGGGGTCTATACAAGAGACCCAGTACTTC. Protein product: CASSFGGSIQETQYF.

The rearrangement uses TRBV28 and TRBJ1-5, with 7 bases matching TRBD1. Trimming took 3 bases from V and 0 from J; bases not matched to a gene: 8. Germline CDR1 reads MDHEN; CDR2 reads SYDVKM. The CDR3 has 17 amino acids. The CDR3 spells CASSFPGQVLSNQPQHF. CDR3 nucleotide sequence: TGTGCCAGCAGTTTCCCTGGACAGGTCCTTAGCAATCAGCCCCAGCATTTT. Variable domain in full (rest from reference TRBV28 and TRBJ1-5): DVKVTQSSRYLVKRTGEKVFLECVQDMDHENMFWYRQDPGLGLRLIYFSYDVKMKEKGDIPEGYSVSREKKERFSLILESASTNQTSMYLCASSFPGQVLSNQPQHFGDGTRLSIL.

In DNA form, the CDR3 reads TGTGCCAGCAGTCCAAGGACAGACTCCTACGAGCAGTACTTC. Its protein is CASSPRTDSYEQYF. V is TRBV25-1 and J is TRBJ2-7, with D tentatively TRBD1 (6 bases). The CDR3 loop spans 14 amino acids. Between the trimmed V and J ends, which lost 5 bases and 0 bases, there was a span of 11 bases. The germline V gene encodes CDR1 MGHDK and CDR2 SYGVNS.

This clone was picked up one time. The chain couples TRBV19 to TRBJ1-5; TRBD1 might be the D (6 bases). Germline V gives CDR1 LNHDA, CDR2 SQIVND (reference sequence). The CDR3 length is 15 residues. The ends were cut back, 4 bases at V and 2 bases at J, with 12 bases in the middle. Here the CDR3 DNA reads TGTGCCAGTAGTAACAGGGCAGGGGGCAATCAGCCCCAGCATTTT. Translated: CASSNRAGGNQPQHF.

The rearrangement links TRBV19 to TRBJ1-3; D not resolved. The ends were cut back, 3 bases at V and 0 bases at J, with 15 bases in the middle. The CDR3 covers 17 residues. CDR1 is LNHDA, CDR2 SQIVND, per germline (reference sequence). The CDR3 DNA reads TGTGCCAGTAGTATTGATTTAGGAGGCAACTCTGGAAACACCATATATTTT. It is translated as CASSIDLGGNSGNTIYF.

CDR3 residues: CAKRVRLRNSGANVLTF. The CDR3 DNA reads TGTGCCAAAAGAGTCCGGTTGAGAAACTCTGGGGCCAACGTCCTGACTTTC. The chain joins TRBV19 to TRBJ2-6, with D uncertain. CDR3 length equals 17 residues. In germline, CDR1 is LNHDA, CDR2 SQIVND (reference sequence). V lost 10 bases, J lost 0 bases, and 19 bases lay in between.

The chain couples TRBV6-4 to TRBJ2-4; a weak D match, TRBD1 (5 bases). The CDR3 is made up of 22 amino acids. Germline CDR1 is MRHNA and CDR2 is SNTAGT. V gave up 0 bases and J gave up 0 bases, with 27 bases separating them. This CDR3 reads CASSDSWWQGIGGVLAKNIQYF. CDR3 nucleotide sequence: TGTGCCAGCAGTGACTCTTGGTGGCAGGGAATCGGTGGGGTCCTAGCCAAAAACATTCAGTACTTC.

V gene TRBV25-1 combines with J gene TRBJ1-1; D is undetermined. Germline V gene lookup returns CDR1 MGHDK and CDR2 SYGVNS. The V end was cut by 6 bases, the J end by 3 bases, with 2 bases between. The CDR3 runs to 10 residues. This CDR3 is CASSDTEAFF. CDR3 DNA sequence: TGTGCCAGCAGCGACACTGAAGCTTTCTTT.

V and J are TRBV10-3 and TRBJ2-7; TRBD1 is a possible D gene (8 bases). V was pared by 5 bases and J by 4 bases, with 15 bases between. The CDR3 is 14 amino acids. Per the germline V gene, CDR1 is ENHRY and CDR2 is SYGVKD. CDR3 sequence (DNA): TGTGCCATCAGTCTACAGGGGGGGTTTTACGAGCAGTACTTC. Translated, it gives CAISLQGGFYEQYF.

This chain links TRBV27 with TRBJ2-3; possibly TRBD2 for D (5 bases). Germline CDR1 reads MNHEY; CDR2 reads SMNVEV (reference sequence). Trimming took 0 bases from V and 5 from J, leaving 12 bases between them. The CDR3 spans 15 residues. The CDR3 protein is CASSLSTRVGDTQYF. DNA of the CDR3: TGTGCCAGCAGTTTATCGACGCGGGTTGGAGATACGCAGTATTTT.

The rearrangement uses TRBV4-2 and TRBJ1-5, with D perhaps matching TRBD1 (5 bases). V lost 4 bases and J 4 bases, leaving 17 bases between the germline ends. Germline loops: CDR1 LGHNA, CDR2 YNFKEQ. CDR3 length: 16 amino acids. In DNA, the CDR3 is TGTGCCAGCAGCCTCCTGTATGGAGGGGAGAATCAGCCCCAGCATTTT. Translated: CASSLLYGGENQPQHF.

The chain is built from TRBV27 and TRBJ1-4; D gene unclear. Trimming pared 2 bases from V and 8 bases from J, leaving 9 bases between. The CDR3 is 13 amino acids. Germline V CDR1 and CDR2: MNHEY, SMNVEV (reference sequence). The chain's CDR3 is CASSLNGLEKLFF. The CDR3 DNA reads TGTGCCAGCAGTTTAAACGGTTTAGAAAAACTGTTTTTT.

The chain joins TRBV5-6 to TRBJ2-2; D is possibly TRBD2 (5 bases). The CDR3 length is 14 residues. CDR1 is SGHDT, CDR2 YYEEEE, per germline. V lost 2 bases to trimming and J lost 3 bases, with 8 bases between them. This CDR3 is CASSFGDYTGELFF. As DNA, the CDR3 is TGTGCCAGCAGCTTCGGGGATTACACCGGGGAGCTGTTTTTT.

The genes are TRBV9 and TRBJ2-5, with 7 nucleotides matching TRBD2. Trimming took 0 bases from V and 6 from J; bases not matched to a gene: 8. Germline V lookup: CDR1 SGDLS, CDR2 YYNGEE. The CDR3 runs to 15 residues. The CDR3 nucleotides are TGTGCCAGCAGCGTAGGGGAGGGTGTCGTCCAGACCCAGTACTTC. It specifies CASSVGEGVVQTQYF.

This chain joins TRBV6-1 and TRBJ1-2; no definite D call. V lost 7 bases, J lost 5 bases, and 14 bases lay in between. CDR1 is MNHNS, CDR2 SASEGT, per germline. The CDR3 spans 13 residues. The CDR3: CASNAPGLYGYTF. DNA of the CDR3: TGTGCCAGCAATGCCCCGGGATTATATGGCTACACCTTC.

This chain connects TRBV2 to TRBJ1-2; perhaps TRBD1 as D (5 bases). This CDR3 has 15 residues. In germline, CDR1 is SNHLY, CDR2 FYNNEI. Trimming removed 6 bases at V and 1 base at J, with 15 bases between. The CDR3 DNA is TGTGCCAGCAGCGGCACCGGGACGCTTAACTATGGCTACACCTTC. Translating it yields CASSGTGTLNYGYTF.

V is TRBV18 and J is TRBJ1-1; D may be TRBD1 (6 bases). Trimming shortened V by 4 bases and J by 0 bases, and 12 bases separated the two germline ends. This CDR3 comprises 15 residues. In germline, CDR1 is KGHSH, CDR2 LQKENI. CDR3 sequence reads: CASSREGHMNTEAFF. The DNA of the CDR3 is TGTGCCAGCTCACGGGAGGGACACATGAACACTGAAGCTTTCTTT.

This clone was seen a single time. The chain uses TRBV7-8 and TRBJ2-2; no reliable D call. This CDR3 contains 16 residues. Germline V gene sequence: CDR1 SGHVS, CDR2 FQNEAQ. The V and J ends lost 5 bases and 1 base respectively, with 14 bases between them. CDR3: CASSQISRKNTGELFF. The CDR3 DNA follows: TGTGCCAGCAGCCAAATTAGCAGGAAGAACACCGGGGAGCTGTTTTTT.

The chain combines TRBV14 with TRBJ1-3; no reliable D call. Germline V gene data show CDR1 as SGHDN and CDR2 as FVKESK. CDR3 length: 18 residues. Trimming left V 4 bases short and J 0 bases short, with 19 bases between. The CDR3 coding sequence is TGTGCCAGCAGCCCTCGGTCTGGCAGGCCAATCTCTGGAAACACCATATATTTT. Protein sequence: CASSPRSGRPISGNTIYF. The complete variable domain, with remaining parts taken from reference TRBV14 and TRBJ1-3, reads EAGVTQFPSHSVIEKGQTVTLRCDPISGHDNLYWYRRVMGKEIKFLLHFVKESKQDESGMPNNRFLAERTGGTYSTLKVQPAELEDSGVYFCASSPRSGRPISGNTIYFGEGSWLTVV.